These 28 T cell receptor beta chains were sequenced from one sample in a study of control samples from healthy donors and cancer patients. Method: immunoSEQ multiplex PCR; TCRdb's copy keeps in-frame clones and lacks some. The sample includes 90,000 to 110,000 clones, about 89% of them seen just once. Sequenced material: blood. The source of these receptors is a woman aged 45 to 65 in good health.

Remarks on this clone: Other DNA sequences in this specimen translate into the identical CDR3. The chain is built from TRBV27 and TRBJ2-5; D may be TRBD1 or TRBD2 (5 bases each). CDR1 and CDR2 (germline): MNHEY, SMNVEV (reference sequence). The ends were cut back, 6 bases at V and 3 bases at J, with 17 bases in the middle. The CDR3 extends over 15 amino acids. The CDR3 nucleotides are TGTGCCAGCAGCCCTAAACGGGGCAGGGAAGAGACCCAGTACTTC. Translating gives CASSPKRGREETQYF.

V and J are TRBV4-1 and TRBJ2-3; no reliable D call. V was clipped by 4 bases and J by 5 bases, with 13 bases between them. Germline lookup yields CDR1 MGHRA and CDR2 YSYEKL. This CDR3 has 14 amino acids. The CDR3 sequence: CASSRGARGDTQYF. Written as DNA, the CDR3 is TGCGCCAGCAGCCGCGGAGCAAGAGGAGATACGCAGTATTTT.

CDR3 region: CASSYNQGTNSPLHF. In DNA form, the CDR3 reads TGTGCCAGCAGTTACAACCAGGGGACCAATTCACCCCTCCACTTT. The J gene is TRBJ1-6, the V gene TRBV6-2 or TRBV6-3, with D perhaps TRBD1 (6 bases). CDR1 MNHEY and CDR2 SVGEGT come from the germline V gene. The CDR3 extends over 15 amino acids. Between the trimmed V and J ends, which lost 2 bases and 7 bases, there was a span of 12 bases.

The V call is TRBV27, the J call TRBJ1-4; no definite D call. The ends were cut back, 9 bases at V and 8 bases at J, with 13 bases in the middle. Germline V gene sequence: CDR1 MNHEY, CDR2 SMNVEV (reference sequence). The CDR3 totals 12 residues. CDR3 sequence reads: CASGRLGEKLFF. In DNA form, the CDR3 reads TGTGCCAGTGGGCGGCTGGGAGAAAAACTGTTTTTT.

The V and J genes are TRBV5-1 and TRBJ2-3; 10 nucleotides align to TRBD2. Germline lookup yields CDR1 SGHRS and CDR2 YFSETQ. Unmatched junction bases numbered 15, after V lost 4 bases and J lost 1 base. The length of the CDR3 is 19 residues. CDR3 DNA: TGCGCCAGCAGCGGAACAGCGGGGGGGCGATTAATCGGCACAGATACGCAGTATTTT. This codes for CASSGTAGGRLIGTDTQYF.

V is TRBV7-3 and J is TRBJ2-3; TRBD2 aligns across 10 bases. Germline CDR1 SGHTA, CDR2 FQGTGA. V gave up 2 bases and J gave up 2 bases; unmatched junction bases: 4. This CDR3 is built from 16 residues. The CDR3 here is CASSLSTSGDTDTQYF. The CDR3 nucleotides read TGTGCCAGCAGCTTATCCACTAGCGGGGACACAGATACGCAGTATTTT.

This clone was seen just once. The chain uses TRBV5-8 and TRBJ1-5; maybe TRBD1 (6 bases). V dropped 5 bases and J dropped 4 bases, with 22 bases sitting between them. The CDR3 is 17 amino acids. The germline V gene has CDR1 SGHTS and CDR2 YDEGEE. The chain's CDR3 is CASRPAQGTKLNQPQHF. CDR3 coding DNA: TGTGCCAGCAGACCAGCACAGGGAACGAAACTTAATCAGCCCCAGCATTTT.

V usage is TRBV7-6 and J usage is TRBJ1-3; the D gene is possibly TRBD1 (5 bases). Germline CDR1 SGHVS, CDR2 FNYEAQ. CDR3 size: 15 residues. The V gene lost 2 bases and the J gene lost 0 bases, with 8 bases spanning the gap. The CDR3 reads CASSLTGNSGNTIYF. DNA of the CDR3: TGTGCCAGCAGCTTAACAGGCAACTCTGGAAACACCATATATTTT.

This chain's CDR3 is CASRQPGGENQPQHF. CDR3 DNA: TGTGCCAGCAGACAACCCGGGGGGGAGAATCAGCCCCAGCATTTT. The chain uses TRBV6-6 and TRBJ1-5, with a weak D call TRBD1 (5 bases). Per the germline V gene, CDR1 is MNHNY and CDR2 is SVGAGI (reference sequence). The CDR3 spans 15 residues. Trimming stripped 6 bases from V and 4 bases from J, with 16 bases between.

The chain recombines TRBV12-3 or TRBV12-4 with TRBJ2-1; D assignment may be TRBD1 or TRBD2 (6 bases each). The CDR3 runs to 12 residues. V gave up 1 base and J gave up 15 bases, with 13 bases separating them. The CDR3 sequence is CASSLGPGAVFF. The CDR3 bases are TGTGCCAGCAGTTTAGGGCCGGGGGCGGTGTTCTTC.

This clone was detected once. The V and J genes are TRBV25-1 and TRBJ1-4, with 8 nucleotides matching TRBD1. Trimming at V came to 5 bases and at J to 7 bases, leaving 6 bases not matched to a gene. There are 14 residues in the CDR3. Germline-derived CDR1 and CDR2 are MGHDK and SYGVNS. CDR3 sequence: CASSFNRGAEKLFF. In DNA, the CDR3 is TGTGCCAGCAGTTTCAACAGGGGGGCTGAAAAACTGTTTTTT.

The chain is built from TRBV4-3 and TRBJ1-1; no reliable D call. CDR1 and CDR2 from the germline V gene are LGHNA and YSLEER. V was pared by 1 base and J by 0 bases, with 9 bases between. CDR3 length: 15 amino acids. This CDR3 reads CASSQGRFMNTEAFF. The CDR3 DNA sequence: TGCGCCAGCAGCCAAGGACGGTTCATGAACACTGAAGCTTTCTTT.

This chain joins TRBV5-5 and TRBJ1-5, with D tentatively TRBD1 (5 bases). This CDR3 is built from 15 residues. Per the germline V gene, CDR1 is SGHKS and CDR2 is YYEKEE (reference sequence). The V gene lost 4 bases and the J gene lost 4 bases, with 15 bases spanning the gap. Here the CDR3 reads CASSRWGVGNQPQHF. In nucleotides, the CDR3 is TGTGCCAGCAGCCGCTGGGGGGTAGGTAATCAGCCCCAGCATTTT.

CDR3 in amino acids: CASSISTGWNQPQHF. CDR3 DNA: TGTGCCAGCAGCATCTCAACAGGGTGGAATCAGCCCCAGCATTTT. The chain links TRBV21-1 to TRBJ1-5; the table's D call, TRBD1, has no DNA check behind it. TRBV21-1 is classified as a pseudogene. This CDR3 spans 15 amino acids.

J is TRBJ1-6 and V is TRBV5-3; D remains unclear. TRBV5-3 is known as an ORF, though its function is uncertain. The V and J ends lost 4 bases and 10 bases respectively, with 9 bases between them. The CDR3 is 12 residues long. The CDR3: CARSRKESPLHF. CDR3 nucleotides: TGTGCCAGAAGCCGAAAGGAGTCACCCCTCCACTTT.

This chain's CDR3 is CASSEEGYNEQFF. The CDR3 DNA reads as TGTGCCAGCAGCGAGGAGGGTTACAATGAGCAGTTCTTC. The chain couples TRBV7-8 to TRBJ2-1; tentative D call: TRBD2 (6 bases). CDR1 SGHVS and CDR2 FQNEAQ come from the germline V gene. Trimming cost V 5 bases and J 4 bases, with 9 bases left between them. This CDR3 is 13 amino acids long.

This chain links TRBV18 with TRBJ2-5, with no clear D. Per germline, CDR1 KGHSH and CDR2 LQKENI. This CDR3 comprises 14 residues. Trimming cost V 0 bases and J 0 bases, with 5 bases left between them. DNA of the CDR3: TGTGCCAGCTCACCACCCTCGTACCAAGAGACCCAGTACTTC. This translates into CASSPPSYQETQYF.

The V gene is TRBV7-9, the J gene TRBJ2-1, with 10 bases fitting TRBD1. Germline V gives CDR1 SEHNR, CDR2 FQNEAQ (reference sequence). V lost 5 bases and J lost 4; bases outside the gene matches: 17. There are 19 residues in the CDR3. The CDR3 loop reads CASSRETGGWLAEYNEQFF. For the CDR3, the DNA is TGTGCCAGCAGCCGAGAGACAGGGGGCTGGTTAGCGGAGTACAATGAGCAGTTCTTC.

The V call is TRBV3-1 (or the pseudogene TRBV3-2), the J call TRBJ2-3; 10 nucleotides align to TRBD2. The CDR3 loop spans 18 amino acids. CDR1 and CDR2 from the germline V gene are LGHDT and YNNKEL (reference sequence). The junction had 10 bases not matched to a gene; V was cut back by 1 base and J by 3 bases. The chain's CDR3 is CASSQAYYSGGQTDTQYF. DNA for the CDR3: TGTGCCAGCAGCCAAGCCTACTATAGCGGGGGGCAGACAGATACGCAGTATTTT.

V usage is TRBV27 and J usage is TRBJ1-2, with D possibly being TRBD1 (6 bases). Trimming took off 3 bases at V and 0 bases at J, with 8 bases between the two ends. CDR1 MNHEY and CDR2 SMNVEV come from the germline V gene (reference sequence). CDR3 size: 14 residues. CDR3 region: CASSFHRANYGYTF. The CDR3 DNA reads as TGTGCCAGCAGTTTCCACAGGGCTAACTATGGCTACACCTTC.

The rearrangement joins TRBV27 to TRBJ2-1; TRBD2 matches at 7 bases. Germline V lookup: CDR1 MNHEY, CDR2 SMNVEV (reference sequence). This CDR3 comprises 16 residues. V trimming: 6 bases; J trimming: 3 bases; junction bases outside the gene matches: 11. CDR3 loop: CASSPSGGGFYNEQFF. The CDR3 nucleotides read TGTGCCAGCAGCCCTTCGGGGGGAGGTTTCTACAATGAGCAGTTCTTC.

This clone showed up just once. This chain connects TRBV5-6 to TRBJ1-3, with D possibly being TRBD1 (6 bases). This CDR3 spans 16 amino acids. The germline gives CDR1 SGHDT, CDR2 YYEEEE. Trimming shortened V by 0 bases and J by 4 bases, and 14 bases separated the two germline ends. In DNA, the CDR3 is TGTGCCAGCAGCTTGGCCGCGGGGGCACGAGGAAACACCATATATTTT. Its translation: CASSLAAGARGNTIYF.

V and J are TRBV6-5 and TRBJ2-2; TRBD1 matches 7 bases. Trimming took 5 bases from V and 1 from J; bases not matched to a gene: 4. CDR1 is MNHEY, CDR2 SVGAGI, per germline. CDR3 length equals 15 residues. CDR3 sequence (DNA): TGTGCCAGCAGTACCGACAGGGTGAACACCGGGGAGCTGTTTTTT. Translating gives CASSTDRVNTGELFF.

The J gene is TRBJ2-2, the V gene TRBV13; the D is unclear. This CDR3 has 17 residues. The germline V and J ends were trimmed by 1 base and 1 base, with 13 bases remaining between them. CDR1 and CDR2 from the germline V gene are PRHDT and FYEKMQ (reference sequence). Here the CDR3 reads CASSLASSGMNTGELFF. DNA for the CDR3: TGTGCCAGCAGCTTAGCCTCGTCTGGGATGAACACCGGGGAGCTGTTTTTT.

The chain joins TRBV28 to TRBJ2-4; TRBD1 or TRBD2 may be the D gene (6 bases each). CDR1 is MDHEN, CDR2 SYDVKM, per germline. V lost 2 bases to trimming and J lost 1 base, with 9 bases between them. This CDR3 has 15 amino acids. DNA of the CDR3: TGTGCCAGCAGTTTACGGGGGCAGGCCAAAAACATTCAGTACTTC. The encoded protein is CASSLRGQAKNIQYF.

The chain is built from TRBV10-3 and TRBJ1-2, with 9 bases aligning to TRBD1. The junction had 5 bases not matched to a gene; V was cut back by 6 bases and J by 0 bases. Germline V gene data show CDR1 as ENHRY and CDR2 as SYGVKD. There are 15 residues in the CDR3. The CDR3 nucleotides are TGTGCCATCAGAAGGGACAGGGATACTAACTATGGCTACACCTTC. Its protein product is CAIRRDRDTNYGYTF.

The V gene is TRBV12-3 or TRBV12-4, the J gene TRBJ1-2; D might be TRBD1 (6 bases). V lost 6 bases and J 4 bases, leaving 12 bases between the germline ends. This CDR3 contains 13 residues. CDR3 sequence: CASRTDRLYGYTF. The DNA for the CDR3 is TGTGCCAGCAGAACGGACAGACTCTATGGCTACACCTTC.

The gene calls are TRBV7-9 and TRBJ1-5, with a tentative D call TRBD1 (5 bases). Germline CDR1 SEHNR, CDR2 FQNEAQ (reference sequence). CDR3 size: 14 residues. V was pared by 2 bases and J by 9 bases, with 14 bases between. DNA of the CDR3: TGTGCCAGCAGCTTAAGTACGGGACCGACGCCCCAGCATTTT. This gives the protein CASSLSTGPTPQHF.